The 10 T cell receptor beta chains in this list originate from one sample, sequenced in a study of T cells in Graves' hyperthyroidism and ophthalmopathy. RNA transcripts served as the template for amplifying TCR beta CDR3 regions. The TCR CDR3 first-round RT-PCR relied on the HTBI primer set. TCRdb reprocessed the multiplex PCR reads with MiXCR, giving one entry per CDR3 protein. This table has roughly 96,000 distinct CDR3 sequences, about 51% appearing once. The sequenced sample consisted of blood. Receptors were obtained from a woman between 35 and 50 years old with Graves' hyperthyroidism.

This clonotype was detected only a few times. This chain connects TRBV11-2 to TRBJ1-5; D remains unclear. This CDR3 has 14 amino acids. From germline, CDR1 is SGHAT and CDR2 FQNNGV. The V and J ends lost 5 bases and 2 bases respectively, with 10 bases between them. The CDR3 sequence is CASSRVAGNQPQHF. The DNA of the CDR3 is TGTGCCAGCAGCCGAGTGGCGGGCAATCAGCCCCAGCATTTT.

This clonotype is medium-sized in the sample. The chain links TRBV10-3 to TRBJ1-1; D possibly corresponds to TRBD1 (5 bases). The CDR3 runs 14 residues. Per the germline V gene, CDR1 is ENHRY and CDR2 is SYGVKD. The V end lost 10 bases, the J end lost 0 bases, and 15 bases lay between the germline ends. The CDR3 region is CATGTADMNTEAFF. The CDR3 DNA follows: TGTGCCACCGGGACGGCTGATATGAACACTGAAGCTTTCTTT.

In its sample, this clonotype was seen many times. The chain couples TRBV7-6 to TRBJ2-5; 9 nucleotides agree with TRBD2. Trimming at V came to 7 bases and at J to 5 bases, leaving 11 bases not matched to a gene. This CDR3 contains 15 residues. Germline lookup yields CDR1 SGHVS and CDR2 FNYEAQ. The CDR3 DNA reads TGTGCCAGCAAGGAGCGGGAGGCGGTTATGGAGACCCAGTACTTC. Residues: CASKEREAVMETQYF.

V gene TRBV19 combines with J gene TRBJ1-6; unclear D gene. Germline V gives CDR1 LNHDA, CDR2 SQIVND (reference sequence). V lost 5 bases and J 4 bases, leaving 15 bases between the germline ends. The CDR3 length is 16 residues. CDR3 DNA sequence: TGTGCCAGTAGTGGCAGGCTGGACGCGTATAATTCACCCCTCCACTTT. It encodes CASSGRLDAYNSPLHF.

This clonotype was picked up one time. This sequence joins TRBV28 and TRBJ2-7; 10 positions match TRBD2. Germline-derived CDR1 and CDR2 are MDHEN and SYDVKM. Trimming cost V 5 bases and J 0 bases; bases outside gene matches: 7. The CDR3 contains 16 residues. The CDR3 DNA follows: TGTGCCAGCAGTGGACTAGCGGTCGGGACCTCCTACGAGCAGTACTTC. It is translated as CASSGLAVGTSYEQYF. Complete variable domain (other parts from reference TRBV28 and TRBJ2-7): DVKVTQSSRYLVKRTGEKVFLECVQDMDHENMFWYRQDPGLGLRLIYFSYDVKMKEKGDIPEGYSVSREKKERFSLILESASTNQTSMYLCASSGLAVGTSYEQYFGPGTRLTVT.

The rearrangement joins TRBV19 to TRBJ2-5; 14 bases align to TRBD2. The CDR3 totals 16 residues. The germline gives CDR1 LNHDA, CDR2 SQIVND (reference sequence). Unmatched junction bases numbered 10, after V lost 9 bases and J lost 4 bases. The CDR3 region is CASSLVGLAGAETQYF. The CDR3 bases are TGTGCCAGCAGCTTAGTGGGACTAGCGGGAGCAGAGACCCAGTACTTC.

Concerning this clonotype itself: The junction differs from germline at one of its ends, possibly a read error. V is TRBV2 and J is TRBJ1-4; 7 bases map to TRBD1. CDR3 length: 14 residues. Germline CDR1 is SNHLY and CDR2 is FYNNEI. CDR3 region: CASKGGTADEKLLF. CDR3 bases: TGTGCCAGCAAAGGAGGGACAGCGGACGAAAAACTGCTTTTT.

CDR3 protein: CASSPLDRVPYEQYF. CDR3 coding DNA: TGTGCCAGCTCACCCTTGGACAGGGTACCCTACGAGCAGTACTTC. The V gene is TRBV18, the J gene TRBJ2-7; TRBD1 matches 8 bases. Germline V gives CDR1 KGHSH, CDR2 LQKENI. This CDR3 has 15 amino acids. Trimming removed 3 bases from V and 2 bases from J; junction bases left unmatched: 6. Combining the CDR3 with reference TRBV18 and TRBJ2-7 gives the whole variable domain NAGVMQNPRHLVRRRGQEARLRCSPMKGHSHVYWYRQLPEEGLKFMVYLQKENIIDESGMPKERFSAEFPKEGPSILRIQQVVRGDSAAYFCASSPLDRVPYEQYFGPGTRLTVT.

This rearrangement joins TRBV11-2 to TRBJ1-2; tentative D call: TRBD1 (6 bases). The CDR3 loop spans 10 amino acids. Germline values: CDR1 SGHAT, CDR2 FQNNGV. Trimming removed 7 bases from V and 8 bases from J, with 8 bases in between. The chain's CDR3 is CASTRGGYTF. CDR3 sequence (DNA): TGTGCCAGCACAAGGGGGGGCTACACCTTC.

This chain's CDR3 is CSARGGQGDEQYF. The DNA of the CDR3 is TGCAGTGCTAGAGGCGGACAGGGTGACGAGCAGTACTTC. V gene TRBV20-1 combines with J gene TRBJ2-7, with TRBD1 identical over 8 bases. This CDR3 spans 13 amino acids. CDR1 DFQATT and CDR2 SNEGSKA come from the germline V gene (reference sequence). V shed 1 base, J shed 5 bases, and the junction held 4 bases outside the gene matches.